This section outlines one T cell receptor beta chain sequence together with its context. Its antigen is currently not known. No much larger clonotype is one base removed from it; base qualities were not supplied. The collaborating institutions used their own protocols to collect whole blood in K2EDTA tubes. For TCRbeta analysis, collaborators shipped samples in one of three forms: frozen whole blood, isolated PBMCs, or DNA extracted from either of those sample types. The data stem from a study of blood T cell repertoires in COVID-19 (dated by TCRdb to the early 2020s). Study-wide context: Collaborator samples came from the United States, Italy and Spain and covered acute and convalescent phases of COVID-19. The prospective study material was composed of cDNA or gDNA derived from T cells, B-cell-depleted T cells, or PBMCs. The dataset comprised deeply sampled blood TCRbeta repertoires from subjects exposed to, actively infected with, or recovered from COVID-19. The repertoires were released in a freely available public database intended as a resource for research on the immune response to SARS-CoV-2. Samples came from the ongoing ImmuneRACE study (first 160 participants) plus 1,254 subjects from 6 global collaborators. A de-identified subject ID, COVID-19 status, age in years and sex were almost always included in the sample metadata. Where available, HLA class I and class II types were obtained from metadata supplied by the sample provider rather than from assay-based typing. The paper as a whole reports these results and caveats: The amount of clinical and demographic metadata varied by source and participant and was provided uncurated.

Trimming accounts for 3 bases at V and 4 bases at J, while the number of junction bases matched to no gene is 12. CDR1 and CDR2, per the germline V gene, are LGHNA and YSLEER. There are 18 amino acids in the CDR3, from cysteine to phenylalanine inclusive. The entry retains the CDR3 DNA only, 54 bases that are in frame from base 1. TCRbeta CDR3 regions were amplified from genomic DNA using the immunoSEQ Assay, a bias-controlled multiplex PCR. Per the source publication's procedure: Nucleated cell counts per sample were estimated from amplification of reference gene primers within the assay. To quantify the absolute abundance of each unique TCRbeta CDR3 rearrangement, sequence reads were collapsed and filtered. For each sample, productive Simpson clonality was calculated as the square root of Simpson's diversity index over productive rearrangements. Entries here come from immuneACCESS through TCRdb and include only in-frame sequences with V and J called. Some clones fail to appear in such tables; in the studies checked, an unresolved V gene covers under half of the shortfall, and the cause of the remainder is unknown. V and J calls and clone size are as listed in that table; D and trimming were resolved from the DNA. This sample comprises about 220,000 clones, 75% to 85% of them detected only once. In total, the top ten clones hold 9.5% to 10% of the sample.

Sequenced material: peripheral blood. The sequence came from a man in his fifties or sixties with active or convalescent COVID-19. The receptor chain draws on TRBV4-3 and TRBJ2-3, and TRBD2 aligns with 11 junction nucleotides. The bases read TGCGCCAGCAGCCACAGAACCGACACTAGCGGGGGTGCAGATACGCAGTATTTT. It translates to CASSHRTDTSGGADTQYF.